The 23 T cell receptor beta chains given below trace back to one sample, sequenced in a study of PD-1 blockade in classical Hodgkin lymphoma. Assay used: immunoSEQ multiplex PCR; TCRdb lists only in-frame clones, some missing. Here the sample spans about 64,000 clones, around 90% being singletons. Stated time point: cycle 4 day 1 (C4D1), after more than five weeks of nivolumab. Every patient had relapsed following autologous stem cell transplantation, and cohorts differed in brentuximab vedotin exposure. The specimen comprised peripheral blood mononuclear cells (PBMCs), sampled before the fourth cycle of nivolumab. The receptors originated from a human donor with classical Hodgkin lymphoma.

This chain links TRBV28 with TRBJ1-3; the match to TRBD1 covers 7 bases. CDR3 length equals 16 residues. Germline values: CDR1 MDHEN, CDR2 SYDVKM. The ends lost 6 bases at V and 1 base at J; junction bases unmatched: 9. The CDR3 DNA reads TGTGCCAGCAGCTACGGGACAGTTTCTTCTGGAAACACCATATATTTT. Translation gives CASSYGTVSSGNTIYF.

The chain uses TRBV28 and TRBJ2-7; unclear D gene. The CDR3 runs to 16 residues. Trimming cost V 5 bases and J 4 bases, with 21 bases left between them. CDR1 and CDR2 from the germline V gene are MDHEN and SYDVKM. The CDR3 nucleotides are TGTGCCAGCAGTATACCAAGGGATTCATCTCCGTACGAGCAGTACTTC. This sequence encodes CASSIPRDSSPYEQYF.

The V and J genes are TRBV7-9 and TRBJ1-2; 7 nucleotides line up with TRBD1. From germline, CDR1 is SEHNR and CDR2 FQNEAQ (reference sequence). This CDR3 contains 14 residues. The V gene end was trimmed by 5 bases and the J gene end by 4 bases; junction bases not matched to a gene: 7. CDR3 region: CASSQKQGSYGYTF. The CDR3 DNA follows: TGTGCCAGCAGCCAAAAACAGGGGAGCTATGGCTACACCTTC.

The V gene is TRBV13, the J gene TRBJ2-5; D may correspond to TRBD1 or TRBD2 (6 bases each). The better agreement between TRBJ2-7 and the DNA end casts doubt on the J call. The CDR3 is 13 amino acids. Germline V lookup: CDR1 PRHDT, CDR2 FYEKMQ (reference sequence). This CDR3 reads CASSLRGLYEQYF. CDR3 bases: TGTGCCAGCAGCTTACGGGGGCTCTACGAGCAGTACTTC.

The V call is TRBV10-1, the J call TRBJ2-5, with TRBD1 identical over 7 bases. The V gene's germline CDR1 is WNHNN and CDR2 SYGVQD (reference sequence). The ends lost 3 bases at V and 5 bases at J; junction bases unmatched: 6. The length of the CDR3 is 14 residues. CDR3 loop: CASSDTGARETQYF. The CDR3 DNA reads as TGCGCCAGCAGTGACACAGGGGCTCGGGAGACCCAGTACTTC.

The chain couples TRBV7-8 to TRBJ1-1; weak D call: TRBD1 (5 bases). This CDR3 contains 17 residues. V was shortened by 5 bases and J by 2 bases, with 21 bases between the two germline ends. The germline gives CDR1 SGHVS, CDR2 FQNEAQ. This chain's CDR3 is CASSPRRDPSSNTEAFF. In nucleotides, the CDR3 is TGTGCCAGCAGCCCGCGTCGGGACCCCAGTTCAAACACTGAAGCTTTCTTT.

This clone is a singleton in its sample. J is TRBJ2-1 and V is TRBV28; D possibly corresponds to TRBD2 (6 bases). CDR3 size: 15 residues. Germline assignment: CDR1 MDHEN and CDR2 SYDVKM. V was pared by 5 bases and J by 2 bases, with 13 bases between. CDR3 amino acids: CASSPYPGAYNEQFF. The CDR3 bases are TGTGCCAGCAGTCCCTATCCGGGAGCCTACAATGAGCAGTTCTTC. Full variable domain (rest looked up from reference TRBV28 and TRBJ2-1): DVKVTQSSRYLVKRTGEKVFLECVQDMDHENMFWYRQDPGLGLRLIYFSYDVKMKEKGDIPEGYSVSREKKERFSLILESASTNQTSMYLCASSPYPGAYNEQFFGPGTRLTVL.

J is TRBJ2-7 and V is TRBV19; 9 nucleotides align to TRBD1. Germline lookup yields CDR1 LNHDA and CDR2 SQIVND (reference sequence). After removal of 5 bases from V and 3 bases from J, the junction contained 11 bases not matched to a gene. The CDR3 loop spans 16 amino acids. The CDR3 loop is CASSVLPGTGRYEQYF. In DNA form, the CDR3 reads TGTGCCAGTAGTGTTCTTCCTGGGACAGGGCGCTACGAGCAGTACTTC.

J is TRBJ2-4 and V is TRBV19; TRBD2 aligns across 9 bases. V lost 4 bases, J lost 7 bases, and 8 bases stayed unmatched. The CDR3 runs 15 residues. Germline CDR1 is LNHDA and CDR2 is SQIVND (reference sequence). This chain's CDR3 is CASSNGAGLANIQYF. The CDR3, as DNA: TGTGCCAGTAGTAACGGCGCTGGACTAGCGAACATTCAGTACTTC.

In DNA form, the CDR3 reads TGTGCCAGCAGTCTGGGACAGACCTACGAGCAGTACTTC. The encoded protein is CASSLGQTYEQYF. The chain combines TRBV28 with TRBJ2-7; 7 positions agree with TRBD1. Germline loops: CDR1 MDHEN, CDR2 SYDVKM. After removal of 5 bases from V and 2 bases from J, the junction contained 3 bases not matched to a gene. CDR3 length equals 13 residues.

The chain couples TRBV5-4 to TRBJ2-7; 9 bases fit TRBD1. There are 13 residues in the CDR3. Germline trimming cut 0 bases from V and 6 bases from J; bases unmatched to any gene: 1. The germline V gene encodes CDR1 SGHNT and CDR2 YYREEE (reference sequence). CDR3 loop: CASSLVDRGEQYF. In DNA, the CDR3 is TGTGCCAGCAGCTTGGTGGACAGGGGCGAGCAGTACTTC.

The V gene is TRBV28, the J gene TRBJ1-2; D is possibly TRBD1 (5 bases). Per the germline V gene, CDR1 is MDHEN and CDR2 is SYDVKM. V was shortened by 4 bases and J by 5 bases, with 14 bases between the two germline ends. The CDR3 length is 14 residues. CDR3 coding DNA: TGTGCCAGCAGTTCGGGGGGGATGACTTATGGCTACACCTTC. Translated, it gives CASSSGGMTYGYTF.

The chain links TRBV4-2 to TRBJ1-6, with unresolved D. CDR3 size: 14 residues. The V end was cut by 1 base, the J end by 5 bases, with 6 bases between. CDR1 is LGHNA, CDR2 YNFKEQ, per germline. The CDR3 sequence is CASSQGTDNSPLHF. CDR3 sequence (DNA): TGTGCCAGCAGCCAAGGGACGGATAATTCACCCCTCCACTTT.

This clone is labeled medium-sized (0.01 to 0.1%). This chain joins TRBV4-2 and TRBJ1-2; 7 nucleotides agree with TRBD1. Germline CDR1 reads LGHNA; CDR2 reads YNFKEQ. Losses at the gene ends were 1 base for V and 5 bases for J; bases not matched to a gene: 7. The CDR3 extends over 15 amino acids. CDR3 amino acids: CASSQVPGQEYGYTF. In nucleotides, the CDR3 is TGTGCCAGCAGCCAAGTTCCCGGACAGGAGTATGGCTACACCTTC.

This chain joins TRBV27 and TRBJ2-7; D possibly matches TRBD1 or TRBD2 (5 bases each). Germline values: CDR1 MNHEY, CDR2 SMNVEV (reference sequence). The CDR3 has 14 residues. V lost 5 bases, J lost 2 bases, and 13 bases lay in between. CDR3 amino acids: CASSPGPPPYEQYF. CDR3 DNA sequence: TGTGCCAGCAGTCCGGGACCTCCCCCCTACGAGCAGTACTTC.

The chain uses TRBV7-3 and TRBJ2-7; 9 bases agree with TRBD2. Germline V gene data show CDR1 as SGHTA and CDR2 as FQGTGA. The CDR3 has 15 amino acids. With V trimmed by 2 bases and J by 2 bases, 4 bases remained unmatched. CDR3 region: CASSLVAGGAYEQYF. The CDR3 nucleotides read TGTGCCAGCAGCTTAGTCGCGGGAGGGGCCTACGAGCAGTACTTC. Looking up the rest from reference TRBV7-3 and TRBJ2-7 gives the full variable domain: GAGVSQTPSNKVTEKGKYVELRCDPISGHTALYWYRQSLGQGPEFLIYFQGTGAADDSGLPNDRFFAVRPEGSVSTLKIQRTERGDSAVYLCASSLVAGGAYEQYFGPGTRLTVT.

This chain uses TRBV19 with TRBJ2-7; TRBD2 might be the D (6 bases). The CDR3 extends over 15 amino acids. CDR1 is LNHDA, CDR2 SQIVND, per germline (reference sequence). The V end was cut by 4 bases, the J end by 5 bases, with 18 bases between. DNA for the CDR3: TGTGCCAGTAGTACCAACAGCGGGCTTCGCCACGAGCAGTACTTC. Its translation: CASSTNSGLRHEQYF.

The V gene is TRBV4-2, the J gene TRBJ1-1, with 7 bases identical to TRBD1. Germline V gene data show CDR1 as LGHNA and CDR2 as YNFKEQ. The CDR3 loop spans 15 amino acids. The junction had 8 bases not matched to a gene; V was cut back by 2 bases and J by 5 bases. CDR3 nucleotides: TGTGCCAGCAGCCAAAGACAGGGTATAGGGACTGAAGCTTTCTTT. Its translation: CASSQRQGIGTEAFF.

V usage is TRBV11-2 and J usage is TRBJ2-7, with D unresolved. This CDR3 is built from 14 residues. CDR1 is SGHAT, CDR2 FQNNGV, per germline. V was pared by 5 bases and J by 2 bases, with 13 bases between. The CDR3 DNA reads TGTGCCAGCAGCACCTCACTGGGCACCTACGAGCAGTACTTC. Translation gives CASSTSLGTYEQYF.

This chain connects TRBV6-1 to TRBJ1-3, with D hard to call. CDR1 MNHNS and CDR2 SASEGT come from the germline V gene. Trimming stripped 2 bases from V and 0 bases from J, with 11 bases between. The CDR3 sequence is 16 residues long. The CDR3 protein is CASSESRGLSGNTIYF. Written as DNA, the CDR3 is TGTGCCAGCAGTGAATCCCGAGGCCTCTCTGGAAACACCATATATTTT.

The rearrangement joins TRBV7-2 to TRBJ2-1; 7 bases line up with TRBD2. CDR1 SGHTA and CDR2 FQGNSA come from the germline V gene. Trimming at V came to 7 bases and at J to 4 bases, leaving 13 bases not matched to a gene. CDR3 length: 16 amino acids. The CDR3 spells CASKWAGVASYNEQFF. CDR3 coding DNA: TGTGCCAGCAAGTGGGCGGGAGTTGCCTCTTACAATGAGCAGTTCTTC. Full variable domain (outside the CDR3, taken from reference TRBV7-2 and TRBJ2-1): GAGVSQSPSNKVTEKGKDVELRCDPISGHTALYWYRQSLGQGLEFLIYFQGNSAPDKSGLPSDRFSAERTGGSVSTLTIQRTQQEDSAVYLCASKWAGVASYNEQFFGPGTRLTVL.

The chain couples TRBV4-1 to TRBJ2-5; no clear D. The CDR3 totals 13 residues. Per germline, CDR1 MGHRA and CDR2 YSYEKL. The V end was cut by 6 bases, the J end by 5 bases, with 13 bases between. CDR3 coding DNA: TGCGCCAGCAGTCTCATGGACGGGGAGACCCAGTACTTC. Protein product: CASSLMDGETQYF.

This chain connects TRBV16 to TRBJ2-7; TRBD1 is a possible D gene (6 bases). Germline assignment: CDR1 KGHSY and CDR2 FQNENV. The germline V and J ends were trimmed by 6 bases and 1 base, with 10 bases remaining between them. This CDR3 comprises 13 residues. CDR3 loop: CASRHTGSYEQYF. CDR3 DNA: TGTGCCAGCAGGCATACAGGGTCCTACGAGCAGTACTTC.